Listed below are T cell receptor beta chains from one sample, sequenced in a study of control samples from healthy donors and cancer patients. The assay was immunoSEQ multiplex PCR, and TCRdb's table has in-frame clones only and misses some. This sample has 90,000 to 110,000 clones, with around four fifths found just once. Sequencing input: blood. The origin of the receptors is a woman aged 45-65 years in good health. Each CDR3 is given with its conserved first and last residue. A D gene is named only where the DNA matches it firmly. Clone sizes are given selectively: once, few, many, or a class where the clone is expanded.

>TRBJ2-2|TRBD1|TRBV29-1|.
CSAVGQGAIGELFF
TGCAGCGCCGTGGGACAGGGGGCGATCGGGGAGCTGTTTTTT
>TRBJ2-7|TRBD2|TRBV6-5|.
CASSSLAGAYEQYF
TGTGCCAGCAGTTCTTTAGCGGGGGCCTACGAGCAGTACTTC
>TRBJ1-1|TRBD1|TRBV9|.
CASSPQQGAEVAFF
TGTGCCAGCAGCCCCCAACAGGGGGCAGAGGTAGCTTTCTTT
>TRBJ1-3|.|TRBV7-8|few
CASSLGISGNTIYF
TGTGCCAGCAGCTTAGGCATCTCTGGAAACACCATATATTTT
>TRBJ2-1|TRBD2|TRBV9|.
CASSVELAGRDEQFF
TGTGCCAGCAGCGTAGAACTAGCGGGAAGGGATGAGCAGTTCTTC
>TRBJ1-4|.|TRBV7-9|.
CASSAPGRAGEKLFF
TGTGCCAGCAGCGCCCCAGGCCGGGCGGGGGAAAAACTGTTTTTT
>TRBJ2-7|.|TRBV6-4|.
CASRDTTPNRDPYEQYF
TGTGCCAGCAGGGATACGACACCGAACAGGGACCCCTACGAGCAGTACTTC
>TRBJ2-6|TRBD1|TRBV9|.
CASTDRVASGANVLTF
TGTGCCAGCACCGACAGGGTGGCATCTGGGGCCAACGTCCTGACTTTC
>TRBJ2-7|.|TRBV19|.
CASSTFRDQSYEQYF
TGTGCCAGTAGTACCTTCCGGGACCAATCCTACGAGCAGTACTTC
>TRBJ2-1|TRBD1|TRBV11-3|.
CASSVTGYEQFF
TGTGCCAGCAGCGTGACAGGGTACGAGCAGTTCTTC
>TRBJ1-5|.|TRBV6-2/TRBV6-3|.
CASSPTGSRNQPQHF
TGTGCCAGCAGTCCAACAGGGTCCCGCAATCAGCCCCAGCATTTT
>TRBJ2-7|TRBD1|TRBV15|.
CATSRVRTGGFHEQYF
TGTGCCACCAGCAGAGTACGAACAGGGGGCTTCCACGAGCAGTACTTC
>TRBJ2-3|.|TRBV11-2|.
CASSFSGLSTDTQYF
TGTGCCAGCAGCTTTTCGGGACTCAGCACAGATACGCAGTATTTT
>TRBJ2-7|.|TRBV27|.
CASSNPSTGEVPSSSYEQYF
TGTGCCAGCAGTAACCCATCCACAGGGGAGGTACCCTCGAGCTCCTACGAGCAGTACTTC
>TRBJ1-3|.|TRBV15|few
CATSRDNGVLSGNTIYF
TGTGCCACCAGCAGAGATAACGGGGTCCTCTCTGGAAACACCATATATTTT
>TRBJ1-4|.|TRBV6-5|.
CASSAREAGNEKLFF
TGTGCCAGCAGCGCGAGGGAGGCGGGTAATGAAAAACTGTTTTTT
>TRBJ2-1|.|TRBV5-5|.
CASSLSGANEQFF
TGTGCCAGCAGCTTGTCCGGGGCCAATGAGCAGTTCTTC
>TRBJ2-1|.|TRBV7-2|.
CASSVQTRTNNEQFF
TGTGCCAGCAGCGTCCAGACTAGAACTAACAATGAGCAGTTCTTC
>TRBJ2-7|.|TRBV7-9|.
CASSFGTGTTYEQYF
TGTGCCAGCAGCTTTGGCACTGGGACAACTTACGAGCAGTACTTC
>TRBJ2-1|TRBD2|TRBV3-1/TRBV3-2|.
CASSRSAGSYNEQFF
TGTGCCAGCAGCCGGTCAGCGGGAAGCTACAATGAGCAGTTCTTC
>TRBJ1-2|.|TRBV3-1/TRBV3-2|.
CASSHAENYGYTF
TGTGCCAGCAGCCATGCCGAGAACTATGGCTACACCTTC
>TRBJ1-4|.|TRBV29-1|few
CSVSPSGGRGEKLFF
TGCAGCGTCTCCCCTTCCGGGGGCCGGGGTGAAAAACTGTTTTTT